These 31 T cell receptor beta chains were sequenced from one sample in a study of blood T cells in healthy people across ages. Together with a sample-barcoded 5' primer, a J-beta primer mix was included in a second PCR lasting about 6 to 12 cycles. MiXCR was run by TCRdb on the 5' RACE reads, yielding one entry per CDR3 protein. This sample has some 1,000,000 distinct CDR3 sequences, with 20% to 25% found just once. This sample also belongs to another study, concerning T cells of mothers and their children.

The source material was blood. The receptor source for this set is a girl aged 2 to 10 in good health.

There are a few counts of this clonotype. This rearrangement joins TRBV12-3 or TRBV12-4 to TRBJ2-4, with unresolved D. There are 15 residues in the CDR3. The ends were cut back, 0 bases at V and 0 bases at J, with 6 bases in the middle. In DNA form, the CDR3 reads TGTGCCAGCAGTTTAGCTAGCAAAGCCAAAAACATTCAGTACTTC. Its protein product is CASSLASKAKNIQYF.

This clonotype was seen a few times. CDR3 amino acids: CSVQDQGNYEQYF. CDR3 nucleotides: TGCAGCGTTCAGGACCAGGGGAACTACGAGCAGTACTTC. This chain links TRBV29-1 with TRBJ2-7; D perhaps matches TRBD1 (6 bases). CDR1 and CDR2 from the germline V gene are SQVTM and ANQGSEA. The CDR3 is made up of 13 amino acids. The V and J ends lost 5 bases and 3 bases respectively, with 14 bases between them.

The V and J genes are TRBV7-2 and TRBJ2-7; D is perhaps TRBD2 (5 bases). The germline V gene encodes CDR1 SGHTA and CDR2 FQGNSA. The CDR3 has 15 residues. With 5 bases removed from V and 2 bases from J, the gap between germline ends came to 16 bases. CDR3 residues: CASSPRERHPYEQYF. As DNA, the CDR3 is TGTGCCAGCAGCCCCCGGGAACGCCATCCCTACGAGCAGTACTTC.

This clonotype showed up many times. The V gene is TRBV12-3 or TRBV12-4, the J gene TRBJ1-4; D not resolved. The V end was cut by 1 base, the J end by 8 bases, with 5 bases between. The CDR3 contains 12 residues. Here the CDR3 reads CASSLGREKLFF. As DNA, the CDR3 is TGTGCCAGCAGTTTAGGGAGAGAAAAACTGTTTTTT.

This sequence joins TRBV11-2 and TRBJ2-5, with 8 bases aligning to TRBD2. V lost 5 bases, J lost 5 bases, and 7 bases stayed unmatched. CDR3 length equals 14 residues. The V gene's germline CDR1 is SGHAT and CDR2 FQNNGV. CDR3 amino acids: CASSHREGPETQYF. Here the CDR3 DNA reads TGTGCCAGCAGCCACCGGGAGGGTCCCGAGACCCAGTACTTC.

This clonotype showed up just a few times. CDR3 sequence reads: CASSLALPLQGGYTF. In DNA, the CDR3 is TGTGCCAGCAGTTTAGCGCTCCCGCTACAGGGTGGCTACACCTTC. V and J are TRBV12-3 or TRBV12-4 and TRBJ1-2, with D possibly TRBD1 on 6 matching bases. CDR3 length: 15 amino acids. Trimming stripped 0 bases from V and 7 bases from J, with 15 bases between.

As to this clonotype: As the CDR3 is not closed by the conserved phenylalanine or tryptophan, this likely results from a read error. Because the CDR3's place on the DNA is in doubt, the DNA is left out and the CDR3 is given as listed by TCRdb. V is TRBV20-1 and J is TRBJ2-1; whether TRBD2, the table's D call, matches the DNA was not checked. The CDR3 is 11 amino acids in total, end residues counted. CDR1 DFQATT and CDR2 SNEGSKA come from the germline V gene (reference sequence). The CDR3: CSAVTSGRAVL.

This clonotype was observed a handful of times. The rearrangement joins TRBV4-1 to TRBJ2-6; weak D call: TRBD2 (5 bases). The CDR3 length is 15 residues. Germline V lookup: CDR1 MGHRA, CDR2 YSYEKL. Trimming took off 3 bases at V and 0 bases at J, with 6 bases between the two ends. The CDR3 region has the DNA TGCGCCAGCAGCCAGAGGGACTCTGGGGCCAACGTCCTGACTTTC. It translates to CASSQRDSGANVLTF.

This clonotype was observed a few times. The DNA of the CDR3 is TGTGCCAGCAGCTTAGACGCAGGGGCCGCCGGTTTCCCTGAAGCTTTCTTT. It yields the protein CASSLDAGAAGFPEAFF. The gene calls are TRBV11-2 and TRBJ1-1; D may be TRBD1 (6 bases). Trimming removed 0 bases at V and 6 bases at J, with 20 bases between. The CDR3 contains 17 residues. Germline V CDR1 and CDR2: SGHAT, FQNNGV.

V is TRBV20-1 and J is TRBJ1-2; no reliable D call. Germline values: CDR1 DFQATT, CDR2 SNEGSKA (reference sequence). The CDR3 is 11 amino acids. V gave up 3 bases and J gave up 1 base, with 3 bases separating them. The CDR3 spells CSASINYGYTF. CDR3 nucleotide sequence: TGCAGTGCTAGCATTAACTATGGCTACACCTTC.

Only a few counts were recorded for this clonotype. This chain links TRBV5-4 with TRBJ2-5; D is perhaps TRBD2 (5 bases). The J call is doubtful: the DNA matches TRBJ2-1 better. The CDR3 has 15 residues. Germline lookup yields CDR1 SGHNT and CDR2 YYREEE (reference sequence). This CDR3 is CASSLPGTSFYEQFF. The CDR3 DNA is TGTGCCAGCAGCTTGCCGGGAACCTCTTTCTATGAGCAGTTCTTC.

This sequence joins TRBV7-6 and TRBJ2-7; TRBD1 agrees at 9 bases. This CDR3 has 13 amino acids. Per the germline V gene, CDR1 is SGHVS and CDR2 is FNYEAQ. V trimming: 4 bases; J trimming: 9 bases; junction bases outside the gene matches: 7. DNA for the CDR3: TGTGCCAGCAGCTCGGGACAGGGAAGGCCGCAGTACTTC. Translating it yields CASSSGQGRPQYF.

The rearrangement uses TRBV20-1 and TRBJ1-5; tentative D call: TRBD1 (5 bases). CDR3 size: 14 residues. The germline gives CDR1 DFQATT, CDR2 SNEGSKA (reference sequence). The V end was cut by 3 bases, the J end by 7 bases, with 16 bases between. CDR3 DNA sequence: TGCAGTGCTAGTCAGGGTCAGGAAGGACAGCCCCAGCATTTT. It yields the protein CSASQGQEGQPQHF.

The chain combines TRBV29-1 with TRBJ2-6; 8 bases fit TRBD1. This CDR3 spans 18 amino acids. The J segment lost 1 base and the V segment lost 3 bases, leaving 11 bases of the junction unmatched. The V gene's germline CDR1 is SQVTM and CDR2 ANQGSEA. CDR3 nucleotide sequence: TGCAGCGTTGATTTGGGACAGGCCAGGACTTCTGGGGCCAACGTCCTGACTTTC. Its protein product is CSVDLGQARTSGANVLTF. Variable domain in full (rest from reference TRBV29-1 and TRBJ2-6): SAVISQKPSRDICQRGTSLTIQCQVDSQVTMMFWYRQQPGQSLTLIATANQGSEATYESGFVIDKFPISRPNLTFSTLTVSNMSPEDSSIYLCSVDLGQARTSGANVLTFGAGSRLTVL.

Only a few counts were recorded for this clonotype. CDR3 bases: TGTGCCACCAGTGATCTTAGTGGACAGCTGGGCGGGGAGCTGTTTTTT. It codes for CATSDLSGQLGGELFF. The chain has TRBV24-1 and TRBJ2-2; perhaps TRBD1 as D (6 bases). V gave up 3 bases and J gave up 7 bases, with 17 bases separating them. CDR3 length equals 16 residues. The germline V gene has CDR1 KGHDR and CDR2 SFDVKD.

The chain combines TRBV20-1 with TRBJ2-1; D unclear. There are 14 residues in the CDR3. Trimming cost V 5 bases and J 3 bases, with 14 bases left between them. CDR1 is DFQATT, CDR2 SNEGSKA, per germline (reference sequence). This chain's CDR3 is CSASERYGYNEQFF. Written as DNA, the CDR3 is TGCAGTGCTTCAGAGAGATATGGCTACAATGAGCAGTTCTTC.

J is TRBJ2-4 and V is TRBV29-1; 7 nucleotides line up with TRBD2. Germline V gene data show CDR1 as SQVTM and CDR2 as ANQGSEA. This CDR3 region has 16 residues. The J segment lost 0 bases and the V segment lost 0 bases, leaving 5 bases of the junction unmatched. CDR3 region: CSVEDYGEGAKNIQYF. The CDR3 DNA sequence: TGCAGCGTTGAAGATTATGGGGAGGGAGCCAAAAACATTCAGTACTTC.

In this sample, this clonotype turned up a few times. The CDR3 region is CSVLQGARSEQYF. DNA for the CDR3: TGCAGTGTCCTACAGGGGGCGCGGAGCGAGCAGTACTTC. The rearrangement joins TRBV20-1 to TRBJ2-7; 9 bases line up with TRBD1. CDR3 length: 13 amino acids. The trim removed 7 bases at V and 6 bases at J, leaving 10 bases unmatched. From germline, CDR1 is DFQATT and CDR2 SNEGSKA (reference sequence).

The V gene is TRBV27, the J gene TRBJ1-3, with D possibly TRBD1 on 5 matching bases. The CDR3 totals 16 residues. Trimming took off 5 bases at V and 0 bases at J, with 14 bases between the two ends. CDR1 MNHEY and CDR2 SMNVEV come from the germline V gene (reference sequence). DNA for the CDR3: TGTGCCAGCAGTAAGGGACCGAAATACTCTGGAAACACCATATATTTT. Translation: CASSKGPKYSGNTIYF.

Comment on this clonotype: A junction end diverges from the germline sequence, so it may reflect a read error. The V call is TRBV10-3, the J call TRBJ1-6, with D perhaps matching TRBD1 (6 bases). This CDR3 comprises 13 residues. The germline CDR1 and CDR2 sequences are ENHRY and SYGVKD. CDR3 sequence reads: CAISESIYGDISF. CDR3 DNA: TGTGCCATCAGTGAGAGCATATATGGGGACATAAGCTTT.

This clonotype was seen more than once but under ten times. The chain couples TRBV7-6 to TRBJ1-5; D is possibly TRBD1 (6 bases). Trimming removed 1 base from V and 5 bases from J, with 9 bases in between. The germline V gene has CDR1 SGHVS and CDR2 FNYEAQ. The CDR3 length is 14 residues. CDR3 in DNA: TGTGCCAGCAGCTTAGGGGGGGCGGATCAGCCCCAGCATTTT. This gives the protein CASSLGGADQPQHF.

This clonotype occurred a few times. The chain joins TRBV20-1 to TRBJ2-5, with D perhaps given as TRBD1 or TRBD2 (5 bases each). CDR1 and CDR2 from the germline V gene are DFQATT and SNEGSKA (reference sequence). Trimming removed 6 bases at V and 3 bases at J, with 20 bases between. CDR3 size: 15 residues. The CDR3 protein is CSARWDRRTKETQYF. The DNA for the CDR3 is TGCAGTGCCCGCTGGGACCGAAGAACTAAAGAGACCCAGTACTTC.

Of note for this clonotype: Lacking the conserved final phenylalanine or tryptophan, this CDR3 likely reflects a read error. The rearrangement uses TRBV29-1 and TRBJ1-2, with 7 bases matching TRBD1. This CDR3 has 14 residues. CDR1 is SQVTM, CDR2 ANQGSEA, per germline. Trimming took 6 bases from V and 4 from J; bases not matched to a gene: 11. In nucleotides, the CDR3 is TGCAGCGTCAAACCACAGGGGTCGGGCTATGGCTACACCCTC. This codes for CSVKPQGSGYGYTL.

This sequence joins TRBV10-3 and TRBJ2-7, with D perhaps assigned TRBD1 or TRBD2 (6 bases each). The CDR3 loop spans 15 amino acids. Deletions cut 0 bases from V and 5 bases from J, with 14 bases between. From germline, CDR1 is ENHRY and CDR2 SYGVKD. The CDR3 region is CAISESDPGEDEQYF. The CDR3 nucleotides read TGTGCCATCAGTGAGTCAGATCCAGGGGAGGACGAGCAGTACTTC.

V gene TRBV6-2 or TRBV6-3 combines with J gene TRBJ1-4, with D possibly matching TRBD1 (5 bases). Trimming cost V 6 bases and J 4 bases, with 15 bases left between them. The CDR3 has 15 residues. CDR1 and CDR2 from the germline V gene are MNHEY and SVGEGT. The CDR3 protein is CASSYDATVNEKLFF. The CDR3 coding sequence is TGTGCCAGCAGCTACGACGCGACAGTTAATGAAAAACTGTTTTTT.

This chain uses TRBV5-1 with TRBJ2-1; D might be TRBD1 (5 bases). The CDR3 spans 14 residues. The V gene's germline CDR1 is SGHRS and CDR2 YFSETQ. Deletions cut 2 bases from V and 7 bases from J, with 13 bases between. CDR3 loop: CASSFGASANEQFF. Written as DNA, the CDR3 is TGCGCCAGCAGCTTTGGGGCCTCGGCGAATGAGCAGTTCTTC. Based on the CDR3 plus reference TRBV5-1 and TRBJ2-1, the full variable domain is KAGVTQTPRYLIKTRGQQVTLSCSPISGHRSVSWYQQTPGQGLQFLFEYFSETQRNKGNFPGRFSGRQFSNSRSEMNVSTLELGDSALYLCASSFGASANEQFFGPGTRLTVL.

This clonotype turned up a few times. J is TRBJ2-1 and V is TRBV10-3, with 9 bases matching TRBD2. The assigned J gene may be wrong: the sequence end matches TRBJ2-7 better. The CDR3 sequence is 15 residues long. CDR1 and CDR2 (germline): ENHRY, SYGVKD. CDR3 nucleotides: TGTGCCATCAGTGTCGGCGGGAGGGCCTGGGACGAGCAGTACTTC. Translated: CAISVGGRAWDEQYF.

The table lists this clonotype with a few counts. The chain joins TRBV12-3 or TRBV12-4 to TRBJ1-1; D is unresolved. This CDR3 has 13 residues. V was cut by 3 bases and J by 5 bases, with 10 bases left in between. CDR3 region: CASSFREETEAFF. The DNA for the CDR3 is TGTGCCAGCAGTTTCCGGGAGGAAACTGAAGCTTTCTTT.

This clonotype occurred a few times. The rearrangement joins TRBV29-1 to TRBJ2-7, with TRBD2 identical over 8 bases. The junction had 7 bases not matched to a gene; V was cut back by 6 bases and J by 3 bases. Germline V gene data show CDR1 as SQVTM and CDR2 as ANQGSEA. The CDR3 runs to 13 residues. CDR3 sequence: CSVANSGIYEQYF. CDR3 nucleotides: TGCAGCGTAGCCAATAGCGGGATCTACGAGCAGTACTTC.

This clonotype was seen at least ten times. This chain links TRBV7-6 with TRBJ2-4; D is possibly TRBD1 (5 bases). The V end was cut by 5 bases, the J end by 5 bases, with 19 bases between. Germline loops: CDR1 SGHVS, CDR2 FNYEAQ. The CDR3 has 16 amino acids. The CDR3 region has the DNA TGTGCCAGCAGCCCCCTCCAGGGCTTCCCACAAAACATTCAGTACTTC. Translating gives CASSPLQGFPQNIQYF.

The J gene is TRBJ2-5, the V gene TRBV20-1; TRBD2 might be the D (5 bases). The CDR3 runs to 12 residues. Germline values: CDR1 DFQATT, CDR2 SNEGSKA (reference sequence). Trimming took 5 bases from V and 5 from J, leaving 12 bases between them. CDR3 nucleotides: TGCAGTGCTTCCCGGGAAGCGGAGACCCAGTACTTC. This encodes CSASREAETQYF.